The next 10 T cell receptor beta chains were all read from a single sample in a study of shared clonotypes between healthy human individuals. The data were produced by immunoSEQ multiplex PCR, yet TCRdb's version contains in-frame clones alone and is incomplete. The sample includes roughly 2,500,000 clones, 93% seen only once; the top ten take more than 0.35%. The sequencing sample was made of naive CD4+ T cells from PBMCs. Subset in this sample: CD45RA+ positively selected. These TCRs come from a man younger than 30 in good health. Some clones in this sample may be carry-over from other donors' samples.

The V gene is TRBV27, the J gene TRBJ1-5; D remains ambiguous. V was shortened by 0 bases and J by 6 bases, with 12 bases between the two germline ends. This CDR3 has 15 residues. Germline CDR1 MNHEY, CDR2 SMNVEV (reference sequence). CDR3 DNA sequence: TGTGCCAGCAGTTTATCGATCCCGGCGGGTCAGCCCCAGCATTTT. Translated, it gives CASSLSIPAGQPQHF.

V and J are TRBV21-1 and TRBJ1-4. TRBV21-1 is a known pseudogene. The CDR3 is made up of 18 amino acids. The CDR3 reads CASSKRSGRPPTNEKLFF. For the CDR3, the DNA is TGTGCCAGCAGCAAAAGGTCAGGGAGGCCCCCAACTAATGAAAAACTGTTTTTT.

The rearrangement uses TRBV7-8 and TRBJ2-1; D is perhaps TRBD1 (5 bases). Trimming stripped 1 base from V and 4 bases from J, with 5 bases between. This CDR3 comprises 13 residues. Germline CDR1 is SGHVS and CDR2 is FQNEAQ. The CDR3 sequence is CASSLGQYNEQFF. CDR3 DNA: TGTGCCAGCAGCTTAGGACAGTACAATGAGCAGTTCTTC. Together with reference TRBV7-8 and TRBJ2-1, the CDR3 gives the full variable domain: GAGVSQSPRYKVAKRGQDVALRCDPISGHVSLFWYQQALGQGPEFLTYFQNEAQLDKSGLPSDRFFAERPEGSVSTLKIQRTQQEDSAVYLCASSLGQYNEQFFGPGTRLTVL.

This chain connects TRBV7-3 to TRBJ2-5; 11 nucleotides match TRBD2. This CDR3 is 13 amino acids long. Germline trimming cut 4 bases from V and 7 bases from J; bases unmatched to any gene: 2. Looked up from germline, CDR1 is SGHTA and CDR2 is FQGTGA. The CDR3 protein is CASSSGTSGTQYF. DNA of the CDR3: TGTGCCAGCAGCTCCGGGACTAGCGGGACCCAGTACTTC. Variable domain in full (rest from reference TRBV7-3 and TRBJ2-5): GAGVSQTPSNKVTEKGKYVELRCDPISGHTALYWYRQSLGQGPEFLIYFQGTGAADDSGLPNDRFFAVRPEGSVSTLKIQRTERGDSAVYLCASSSGTSGTQYFGPGTRLLVL.

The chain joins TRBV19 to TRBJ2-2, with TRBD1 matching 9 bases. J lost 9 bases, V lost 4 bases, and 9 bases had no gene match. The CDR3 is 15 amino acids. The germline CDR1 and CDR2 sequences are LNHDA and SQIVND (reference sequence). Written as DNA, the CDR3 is TGTGCCAGTAGTACCATCCCCGGACAGGGGCGGGAGCTGTTTTTT. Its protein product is CASSTIPGQGRELFF.

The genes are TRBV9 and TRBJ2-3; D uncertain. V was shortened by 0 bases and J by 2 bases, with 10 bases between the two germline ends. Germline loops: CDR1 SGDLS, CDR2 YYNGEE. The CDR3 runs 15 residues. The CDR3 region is CASSVGVEFTDTQYF. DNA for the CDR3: TGTGCCAGCAGCGTAGGTGTGGAGTTCACAGATACGCAGTATTTT.

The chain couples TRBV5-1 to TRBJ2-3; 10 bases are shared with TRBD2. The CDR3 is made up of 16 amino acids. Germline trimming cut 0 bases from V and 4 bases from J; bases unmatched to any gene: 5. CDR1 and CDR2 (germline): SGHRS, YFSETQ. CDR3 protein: CASSLGVSGRPDTQYF. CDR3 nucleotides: TGCGCCAGCAGCTTGGGCGTTAGCGGGAGGCCAGATACGCAGTATTTT.

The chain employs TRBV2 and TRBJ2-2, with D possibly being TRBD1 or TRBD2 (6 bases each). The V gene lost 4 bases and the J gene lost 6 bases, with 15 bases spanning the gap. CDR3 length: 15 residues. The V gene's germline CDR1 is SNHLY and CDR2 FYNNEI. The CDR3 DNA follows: TGTGCCAGCAGTGTTAGGGGGGTCTCATCCGGGGAGCTGTTTTTT. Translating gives CASSVRGVSSGELFF. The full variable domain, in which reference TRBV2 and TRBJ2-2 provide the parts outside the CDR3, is EPEVTQTPSHQVTQMGQEVILRCVPISNHLYFYWYRQILGQKVEFLVSFYNNEISEKSEIFDDQFSVERPDGSNFTLKIRSTKLEDSAMYFCASSVRGVSSGELFFGEGSRLTVL.

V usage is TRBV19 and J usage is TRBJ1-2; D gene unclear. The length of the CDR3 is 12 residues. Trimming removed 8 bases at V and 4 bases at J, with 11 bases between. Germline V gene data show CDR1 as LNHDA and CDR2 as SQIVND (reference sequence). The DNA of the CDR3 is TGTGCCAGTTCCTACGCGGCCTATGGCTACACCTTC. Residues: CASSYAAYGYTF.

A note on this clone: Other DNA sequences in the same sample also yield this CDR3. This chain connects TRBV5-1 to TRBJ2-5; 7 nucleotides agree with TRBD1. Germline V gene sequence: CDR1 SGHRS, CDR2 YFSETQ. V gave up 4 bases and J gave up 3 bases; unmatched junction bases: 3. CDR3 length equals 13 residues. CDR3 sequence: CASSPGTEETQYF. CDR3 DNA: TGCGCCAGCAGCCCAGGGACAGAAGAGACCCAGTACTTC.